This TCR beta chain stems from a study of T cells in Graves' hyperthyroidism and ophthalmopathy. Study conclusions and caveats: Also found in blood were most expanded thyroid clonotypes above 0.001.

This clonotype was seen only a few times. Antigen specificity is unknown. Researchers amplified the TCR beta CDR3 regions from RNA transcripts. A set of HTBI primers served as the primers for a first-round RT-PCR of the TCR CDR3. TCRdb itself ran the multiplex PCR reads through MiXCR, one entry per CDR3 protein. The sample carries 450,000 to 550,000 distinct CDR3 sequences, around 24% recorded once. Germline CDR1 is SNHLY and CDR2 is FYNNEI. Trimming removed 5 bases from V and 3 bases from J, with 17 bases in between. CDR3 size: 15 residues. The sequenced sample was blood. The J gene is TRBJ2-7, the V gene TRBV2; D is uncertain. This sequence originates from a woman aged 25-40 years with Graves' ophthalmopathy. Here the CDR3 reads CASSKEPLELYEQYF. The CDR3 nucleotides read TGTGCCAGCAGTAAAGAGCCTCTAGAGCTCTACGAGCAGTACTTC.